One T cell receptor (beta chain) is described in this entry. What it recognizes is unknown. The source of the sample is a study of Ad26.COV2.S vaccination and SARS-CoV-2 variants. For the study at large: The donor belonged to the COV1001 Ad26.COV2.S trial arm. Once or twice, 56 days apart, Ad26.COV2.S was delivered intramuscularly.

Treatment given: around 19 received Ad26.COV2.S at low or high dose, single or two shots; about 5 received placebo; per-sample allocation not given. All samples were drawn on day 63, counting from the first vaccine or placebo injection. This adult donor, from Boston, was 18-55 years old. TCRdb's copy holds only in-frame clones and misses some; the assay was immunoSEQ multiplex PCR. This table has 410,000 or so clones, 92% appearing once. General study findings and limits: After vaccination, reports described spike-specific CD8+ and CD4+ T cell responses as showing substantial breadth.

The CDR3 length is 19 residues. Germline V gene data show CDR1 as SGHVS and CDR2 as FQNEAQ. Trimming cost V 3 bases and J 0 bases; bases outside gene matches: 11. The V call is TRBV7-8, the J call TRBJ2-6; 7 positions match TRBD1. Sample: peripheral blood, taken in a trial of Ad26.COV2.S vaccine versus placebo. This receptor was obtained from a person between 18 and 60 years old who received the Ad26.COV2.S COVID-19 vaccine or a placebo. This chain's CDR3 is CASSLYRGRRGSGANVLTF. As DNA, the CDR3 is TGTGCCAGCAGCTTGTACAGGGGCCGAAGGGGCTCTGGGGCCAACGTCCTGACTTTC.